A selection of T cell receptor beta chains follows, all from one sample in a study of human T cells and chemical hapten exposure. TCRdb fed the RACE reads into MiXCR, producing one record per CDR3 protein. The repertoire consists of some 96,000 distinct CDR3 sequences, with approximately 8.6% occurring once and the leading ten covering 2% to 2.5%. Sequences were derived from whole blood, sampled in connection with sensitization to the hapten diphenylcyclopropenone (DPC). The receptor set was obtained from a woman between 40 and 50 years old with alopecia areata. Some clones in this sample may be carry-over from other donors' samples. Both conserved end residues are part of each CDR3. D genes are given only for firm matches. Some rows mark clone size as missing; the rest say once, few, many or name a class of expanded clone.

CDR3aa: CASSQVATSGSYEQYF
CDR3nt: TGTGCCAGCAGCCAAGTTGCGACTAGCGGATCCTACGAGCAGTACTTC
d_gene: TRBD2
abundance: few
v_gene: TRBV4-2
j_gene: TRBJ2-7

CDR3aa: CASKGGAAAVTQYF
CDR3nt: TGTGCCAGCAAGGGCGGGGCGGCGGCTGTTACGCAGTATTTT
d_gene: NA
abundance: many
v_gene: TRBV2
j_gene: TRBJ2-3

CDR3aa: CASRTTSGYSGANVLTF
CDR3nt: TGTGCCAGCAGGACGACTAGCGGGTATTCTGGGGCCAACGTCCTGACTTTC
d_gene: TRBD2
abundance: NA
v_gene: TRBV6-6
j_gene: TRBJ2-6

CDR3aa: CASSLSALGTGKGKAFF
CDR3nt: TGTGCCAGCAGTTTATCTGCCTTAGGTACAGGCAAAGGAAAAGCTTTCTTT
d_gene: NA
abundance: many
v_gene: TRBV28
j_gene: TRBJ1-1

CDR3aa: CSAVSGRAFGELFF
CDR3nt: TGCAGTGCTGTTAGCGGGAGGGCCTTCGGGGAGCTGTTTTTT
d_gene: TRBD2
abundance: few
v_gene: TRBV20-1
j_gene: TRBJ2-2

CDR3aa: CASSLNNSPLHF
CDR3nt: TGTGCCAGCAGCCTGAATAATTCACCCCTCCACTTT
d_gene: NA
abundance: few
v_gene: TRBV7-2
j_gene: TRBJ1-6

CDR3aa: CSARESGRQRDEQYF
CDR3nt: TGCAGTGCTAGAGAGAGCGGGAGGCAGAGGGACGAGCAGTACTTC
d_gene: TRBD2
abundance: few
v_gene: TRBV20-1
j_gene: TRBJ2-7

CDR3aa: CASSQIDRDNSPLHF
CDR3nt: TGTGCCAGCAGCCAAATTGACCGTGATAATTCACCCCTCCACTTT
d_gene: NA
abundance: many
v_gene: TRBV28
j_gene: TRBJ1-6

CDR3aa: CASSSWDANTEAFF
CDR3nt: TGTGCCAGCAGTTCCTGGGACGCGAACACTGAAGCTTTCTTT
d_gene: NA
abundance: few
v_gene: TRBV28
j_gene: TRBJ1-1

CDR3aa: CASRGLAPAGTGELFF
CDR3nt: TGTGCCAGCAGAGGTCTAGCGCCGGCGGGCACCGGGGAGCTGTTTTTT
d_gene: NA
abundance: NA
v_gene: TRBV7-2
j_gene: TRBJ2-2

CDR3aa: CASSLTGGPPLHF
CDR3nt: TGTGCCAGCAGCCTCACAGGGGGCCCACCCCTCCACTTT
d_gene: TRBD1
abundance: few
v_gene: TRBV7-2
j_gene: TRBJ1-6

CDR3aa: CASSFGAGGEYGYTF
CDR3nt: TGTGCCAGCAGCTTCGGAGCAGGGGGGGAATATGGCTACACCTTC
d_gene: TRBD1
abundance: few
v_gene: TRBV5-4
j_gene: TRBJ1-2

CDR3aa: CASSQDHGSGNTIYF
CDR3nt: TGCGCCAGCAGCCAAGACCACGGGTCAGGAAACACCATATATTTT
d_gene: NA
abundance: many
v_gene: TRBV4-1
j_gene: TRBJ1-3

CDR3aa: CATTGDTDTQYF
CDR3nt: TGTGCCACAACAGGGGACACAGATACGCAGTATTTT
d_gene: TRBD1
abundance: many
v_gene: TRBV2
j_gene: TRBJ2-3

CDR3aa: CARSLGLAGDTQYF
CDR3nt: TGTGCCAGAAGCTTGGGACTAGCGGGAGATACGCAGTATTTT
d_gene: TRBD2
abundance: many
v_gene: TRBV5-3
j_gene: TRBJ2-3

CDR3aa: CSAGTGIDNEQFF
CDR3nt: TGCAGTGCGGGGACAGGGATTGACAATGAGCAGTTCTTC
d_gene: TRBD1
abundance: few
v_gene: TRBV20-1
j_gene: TRBJ2-1

CDR3aa: CASSLGRDRGYNEQFF
CDR3nt: TGTGCCAGCAGCTTAGGTCGCGACAGGGGCTACAATGAGCAGTTCTTC
d_gene: TRBD1
abundance: many
v_gene: TRBV7-9
j_gene: TRBJ2-1

CDR3aa: CASSFPPGSGANVLTF
CDR3nt: TGTGCCAGCAGTTTTCCTCCCGGCTCTGGGGCCAACGTCCTGACTTTC
d_gene: NA
abundance: many
v_gene: TRBV12-3/TRBV12-4
j_gene: TRBJ2-6

CDR3aa: CASSLMDTEAFF
CDR3nt: TGTGCCAGCAGCTTAATGGACACTGAAGCTTTCTTT
d_gene: NA
abundance: many
v_gene: TRBV7-2
j_gene: TRBJ1-1

CDR3aa: CASSPPSAVPEQYF
CDR3nt: TGTGCCAGCTCACCACCCTCCGCAGTGCCCGAGCAGTACTTC
d_gene: NA
abundance: NA
v_gene: TRBV18
j_gene: TRBJ2-7

CDR3aa: CSAQGREGLDETQYF
CDR3nt: TGCAGTGCCCAAGGACGGGAGGGCCTAGATGAGACCCAGTACTTC
d_gene: TRBD2
abundance: many
v_gene: TRBV20-1
j_gene: TRBJ2-5

CDR3aa: CASSARTGNEQYF
CDR3nt: TGTGCCAGCAGCGCCCGGACAGGGAACGAGCAGTACTTC
d_gene: TRBD1
abundance: few
v_gene: TRBV9
j_gene: TRBJ2-7

CDR3aa: CASLARGRGDTQYF
CDR3nt: TGTGCCAGCCTAGCTCGGGGCAGGGGTGATACGCAGTATTTT
d_gene: NA
abundance: many
v_gene: TRBV28
j_gene: TRBJ2-3

CDR3aa: CSARPPLAGLSNEQFF
CDR3nt: TGCAGTGCTAGGCCCCCACTAGCGGGATTAAGCAATGAGCAGTTCTTC
d_gene: TRBD2
abundance: NA
v_gene: TRBV20-1
j_gene: TRBJ2-1

CDR3aa: CSARVGWTSGTQNTGELFF
CDR3nt: TGCAGTGCTAGAGTGGGTTGGACTAGCGGGACTCAGAACACCGGGGAGCTGTTTTTT
d_gene: TRBD2
abundance: NA
v_gene: TRBV20-1
j_gene: TRBJ2-2

CDR3aa: CASSPSGQGSYNEQFF
CDR3nt: TGCGCCAGCAGCCCATCGGGACAGGGATCTTACAATGAGCAGTTCTTC
d_gene: TRBD1
abundance: many
v_gene: TRBV4-1
j_gene: TRBJ2-1

CDR3aa: CSAIASRNTGELFF
CDR3nt: TGCAGTGCAATAGCGAGCCGGAACACCGGGGAGCTGTTTTTT
d_gene: NA
abundance: few
v_gene: TRBV20-1
j_gene: TRBJ2-2

CDR3aa: CASSFTGISNYGYTF
CDR3nt: TGTGCCAGTAGTTTTACAGGGATTTCTAACTATGGCTACACCTTC
d_gene: NA
abundance: NA
v_gene: TRBV19
j_gene: TRBJ1-2

CDR3aa: CSGMGYYEQFF
CDR3nt: TGCAGCGGAATGGGGTACTATGAGCAGTTCTTC
d_gene: NA
abundance: few
v_gene: TRBV29-1
j_gene: TRBJ2-1

CDR3aa: CASSETSGGYTGELFF
CDR3nt: TGTGCCAGCAGTGAGACGAGCGGGGGGTACACCGGGGAGCTGTTTTTT
d_gene: TRBD2
abundance: few
v_gene: TRBV6-1
j_gene: TRBJ2-2

CDR3aa: CASSLDQLGTGELFF
CDR3nt: TGCGCCAGCAGCTTGGACCAGCTCGGCACCGGGGAGCTGTTTTTT
d_gene: NA
abundance: many
v_gene: TRBV5-1
j_gene: TRBJ2-2

CDR3aa: CASRGTATDTQYF
CDR3nt: TGTGCCAGCAGAGGGACGGCCACAGATACGCAGTATTTT
d_gene: NA
abundance: NA
v_gene: TRBV6-2/TRBV6-3
j_gene: TRBJ2-3

CDR3aa: CSAPGQFGNTIYF
CDR3nt: TGCAGTGCCCCGGGACAGTTCGGAAACACCATATATTTT
d_gene: TRBD1
abundance: many
v_gene: TRBV20-1
j_gene: TRBJ1-3

CDR3aa: CASSYRRGQETQYF
CDR3nt: TGTGCCAGCTCTTACCGAAGGGGGCAAGAGACCCAGTACTTC
d_gene: NA
abundance: many
v_gene: TRBV7-2
j_gene: TRBJ2-5

CDR3aa: CASSPLRGEETQYF
CDR3nt: TGTGCCAGCTCACCCCTGCGCGGGGAAGAGACCCAGTACTTC
d_gene: NA
abundance: many
v_gene: TRBV18
j_gene: TRBJ2-5

CDR3aa: CASSYSPGSQETQYF
CDR3nt: TGTGCCAGCAGTTACTCACCCGGCAGCCAAGAGACCCAGTACTTC
d_gene: NA
abundance: many
v_gene: TRBV6-5
j_gene: TRBJ2-5

CDR3aa: CAYDRDTQYF
CDR3nt: TGTGCCTACGACAGGGATACGCAGTATTTT
d_gene: NA
abundance: NA
v_gene: TRBV30
j_gene: TRBJ2-3

CDR3aa: CASSHGSYSNQPQHF
CDR3nt: TGTGCCAGCAGTCACGGGAGTTATAGCAATCAGCCCCAGCATTTT
d_gene: NA
abundance: few
v_gene: TRBV6-2/TRBV6-3
j_gene: TRBJ1-5

CDR3aa: CASSYSSYNEQFF
CDR3nt: TGTGCCAGCAGTTATAGCTCCTACAATGAGCAGTTCTTC
d_gene: NA
abundance: NA
v_gene: TRBV27
j_gene: TRBJ2-1